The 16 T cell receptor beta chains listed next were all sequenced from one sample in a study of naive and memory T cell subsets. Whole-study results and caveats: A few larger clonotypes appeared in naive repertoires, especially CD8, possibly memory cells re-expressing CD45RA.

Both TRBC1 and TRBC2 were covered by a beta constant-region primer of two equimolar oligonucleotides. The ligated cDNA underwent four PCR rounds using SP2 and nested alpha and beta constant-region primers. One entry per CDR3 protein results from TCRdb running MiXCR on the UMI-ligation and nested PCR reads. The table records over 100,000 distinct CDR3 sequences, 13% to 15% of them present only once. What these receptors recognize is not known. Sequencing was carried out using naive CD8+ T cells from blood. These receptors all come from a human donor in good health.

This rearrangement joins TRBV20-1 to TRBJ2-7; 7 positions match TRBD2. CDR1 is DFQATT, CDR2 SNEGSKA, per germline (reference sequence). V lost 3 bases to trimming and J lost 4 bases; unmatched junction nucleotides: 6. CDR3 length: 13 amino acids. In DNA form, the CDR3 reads TGCAGTGCTAGGGCTAGCGGAACGTACGAGCAGTACTTC. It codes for CSARASGTYEQYF.

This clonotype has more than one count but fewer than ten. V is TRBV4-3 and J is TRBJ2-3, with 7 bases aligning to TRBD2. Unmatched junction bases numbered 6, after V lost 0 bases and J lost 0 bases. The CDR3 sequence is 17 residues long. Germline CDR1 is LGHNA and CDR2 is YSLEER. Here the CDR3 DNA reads TGCGCCAGCAGCCAAGAAGGAAGCGGGACTAGCACAGATACGCAGTATTTT. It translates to CASSQEGSGTSTDTQYF.

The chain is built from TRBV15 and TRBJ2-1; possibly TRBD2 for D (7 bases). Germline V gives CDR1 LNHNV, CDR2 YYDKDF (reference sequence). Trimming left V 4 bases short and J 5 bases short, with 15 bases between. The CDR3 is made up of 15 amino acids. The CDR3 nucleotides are TGTGCCACCAGCAACTCCCGGGGGGCTCACAATGAGCAGTTCTTC. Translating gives CATSNSRGAHNEQFF.

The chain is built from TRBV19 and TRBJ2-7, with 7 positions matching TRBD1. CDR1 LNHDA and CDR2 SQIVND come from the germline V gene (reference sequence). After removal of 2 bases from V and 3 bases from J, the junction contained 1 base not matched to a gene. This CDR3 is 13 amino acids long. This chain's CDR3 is CASSIQGDYEQYF. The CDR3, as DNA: TGTGCCAGTAGTATACAGGGGGACTACGAGCAGTACTTC.

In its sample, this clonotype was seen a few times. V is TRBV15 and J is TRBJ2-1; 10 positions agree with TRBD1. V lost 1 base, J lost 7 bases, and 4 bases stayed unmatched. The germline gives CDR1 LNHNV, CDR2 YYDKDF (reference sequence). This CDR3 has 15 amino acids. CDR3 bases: TGTGCCACCAGCAGAGGACAGGGGGCCAGTAATGAGCAGTTCTTC. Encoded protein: CATSRGQGASNEQFF.

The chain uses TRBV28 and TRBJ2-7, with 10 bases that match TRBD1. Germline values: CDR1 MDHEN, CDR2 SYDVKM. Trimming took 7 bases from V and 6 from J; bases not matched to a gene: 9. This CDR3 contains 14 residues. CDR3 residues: CASTPGTGVGEQYF. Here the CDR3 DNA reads TGTGCCAGCACACCCGGGACAGGGGTGGGCGAGCAGTACTTC. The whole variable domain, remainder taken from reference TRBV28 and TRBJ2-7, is DVKVTQSSRYLVKRTGEKVFLECVQDMDHENMFWYRQDPGLGLRLIYFSYDVKMKEKGDIPEGYSVSREKKERFSLILESASTNQTSMYLCASTPGTGVGEQYFGPGTRLTVT.

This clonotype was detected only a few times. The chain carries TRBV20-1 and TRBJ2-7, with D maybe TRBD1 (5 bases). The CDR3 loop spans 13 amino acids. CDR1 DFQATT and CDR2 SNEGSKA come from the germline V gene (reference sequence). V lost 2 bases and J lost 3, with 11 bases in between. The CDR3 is CSARTSTDYEQYF. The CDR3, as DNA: TGCAGTGCTAGAACCTCGACAGACTACGAGCAGTACTTC.

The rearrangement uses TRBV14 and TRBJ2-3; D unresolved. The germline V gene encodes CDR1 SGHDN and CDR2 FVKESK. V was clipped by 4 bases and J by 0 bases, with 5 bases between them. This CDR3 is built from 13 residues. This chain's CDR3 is CASSRESTDTQYF. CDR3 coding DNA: TGTGCCAGCAGCCGCGAAAGCACAGATACGCAGTATTTT.

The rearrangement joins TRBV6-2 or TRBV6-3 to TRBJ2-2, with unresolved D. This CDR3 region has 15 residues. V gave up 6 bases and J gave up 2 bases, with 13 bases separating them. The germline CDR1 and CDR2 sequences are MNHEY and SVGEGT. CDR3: CASRHPSLNTGELFF. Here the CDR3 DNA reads TGTGCCAGCAGGCATCCGTCCCTAAACACCGGGGAGCTGTTTTTT.

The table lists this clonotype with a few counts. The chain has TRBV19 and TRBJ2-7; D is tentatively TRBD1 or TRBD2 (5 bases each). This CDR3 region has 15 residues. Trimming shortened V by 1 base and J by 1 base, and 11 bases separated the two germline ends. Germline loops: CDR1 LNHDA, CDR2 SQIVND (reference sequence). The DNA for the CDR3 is TGTGCCAGTAGTATAGGAGGGGTGATTTCCTACGAGCAGTACTTC. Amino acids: CASSIGGVISYEQYF.

CDR3 coding DNA: TGTGCCAGCAAGATTGGGACTAGCGACGACACCGGGGAGCTGTTTTTT. Its translation is CASKIGTSDDTGELFF. V usage is TRBV2 and J usage is TRBJ2-2, with 10 bases lining up with TRBD2. Germline CDR1 reads SNHLY; CDR2 reads FYNNEI. V lost 7 bases to trimming and J lost 3 bases; unmatched junction nucleotides: 8. This CDR3 region has 16 residues.

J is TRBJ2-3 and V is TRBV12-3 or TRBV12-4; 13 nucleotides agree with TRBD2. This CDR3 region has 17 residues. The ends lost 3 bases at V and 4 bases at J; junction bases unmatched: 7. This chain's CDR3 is CASSFRTSGGGADTQYF. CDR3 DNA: TGTGCCAGCAGTTTTAGGACTAGCGGGGGAGGGGCAGATACGCAGTATTTT.

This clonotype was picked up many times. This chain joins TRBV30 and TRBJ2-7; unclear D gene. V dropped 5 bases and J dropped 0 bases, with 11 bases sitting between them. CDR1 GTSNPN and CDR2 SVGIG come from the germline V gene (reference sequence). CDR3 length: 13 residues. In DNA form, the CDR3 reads TGTGCCTGGGGAACGGGTCTCTCCTACGAGCAGTACTTC. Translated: CAWGTGLSYEQYF.

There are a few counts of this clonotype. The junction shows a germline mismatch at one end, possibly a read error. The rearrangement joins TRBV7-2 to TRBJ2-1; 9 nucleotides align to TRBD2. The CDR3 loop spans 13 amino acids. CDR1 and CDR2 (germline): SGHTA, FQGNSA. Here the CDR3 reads CASSSRLAGGPIF. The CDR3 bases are TGTGCCAGCAGCTCACGACTTGCGGGAGGGCCGATCTTC.

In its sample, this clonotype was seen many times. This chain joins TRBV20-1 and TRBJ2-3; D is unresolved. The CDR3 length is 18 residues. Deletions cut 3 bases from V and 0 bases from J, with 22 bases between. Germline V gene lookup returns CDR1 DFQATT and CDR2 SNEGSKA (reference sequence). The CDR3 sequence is CSASSDRAVGPSTDTQYF. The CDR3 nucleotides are TGCAGTGCTAGCTCGGATCGCGCTGTGGGTCCGAGCACAGATACGCAGTATTTT.

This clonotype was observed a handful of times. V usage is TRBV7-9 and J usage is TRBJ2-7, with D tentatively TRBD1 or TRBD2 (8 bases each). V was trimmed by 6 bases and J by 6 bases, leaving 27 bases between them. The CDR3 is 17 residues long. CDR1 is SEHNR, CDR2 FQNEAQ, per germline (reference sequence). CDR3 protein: CASRDGTGGLAAGEQYF. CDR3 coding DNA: TGTGCCAGCAGGGATGGGACAGGTGGACTAGCAGCGGGCGAGCAGTACTTC.